These T cell receptor beta chains were read from a single sample in a study of identical twins. TCRdb ran MiXCR on the 5' RACE reads and lists one entry per CDR3 protein. The data contain around 490,000 distinct CDR3 sequences, under 25% of them singletons. These records were also assigned to another study, of yellow fever vaccine responses in identical twins.

Sequenced material: CD4+ T cells sorted from blood. The receptors derive from a woman younger than 30 in good health. Each CDR3 is given with its conserved first and last residue. Fields, in order: clone size, D gene, J gene, V gene, CDR3 protein, CDR3 DNA. A D gene is named only where the DNA matches it firmly. Not all rows give a size; the values are once, few, many and, for expanded clones, a class.

>NA|NA|TRBJ2-2|TRBV21-1
CASSKVGGLTGELFF
TGTGCCAGCAGCAAAGTCGGAGGGCTTACCGGGGAGCTGTTTTTT
>few|NA|TRBJ1-1|TRBV3-1
CASSQGNRNTEAFF
TGTGCCAGCAGCCAAGGGAACAGGAACACTGAAGCTTTCTTT
>few|NA|TRBJ2-1|TRBV12-3/TRBV12-4
CASSPLNGLGVSEQFF
TGTGCCAGCAGCCCTCTTAATGGTCTGGGCGTTAGTGAGCAGTTCTTC
>few|TRBD2|TRBJ2-1|TRBV20-1
CSARDHGGGAGEQFF
TGCAGTGCTAGAGATCACGGCGGGGGGGCTGGTGAGCAGTTCTTC
>NA|NA|TRBJ2-1|TRBV14
CASSSHTGTYNEQFF
TGTGCCAGCAGCTCTCACACTGGAACCTACAATGAGCAGTTCTTC
>NA|NA|TRBJ2-1|TRBV20-1
CSASGGPAYNEQFF
TGCAGTGCTAGCGGGGGGCCGGCCTACAATGAGCAGTTCTTC
>few|NA|TRBJ1-1|TRBV10-3
CAIVRTQNTEAFF
TGTGCCATCGTCAGGACACAAAACACTGAAGCTTTCTTT
>NA|NA|TRBJ1-2|TRBV3-1
CASSQSRTHGYTF
TGTGCCAGCAGCCAATCGCGGACCCATGGCTACACCTTC
>once|NA|TRBJ1-3|TRBV6-1
CASSRGPSSGNTIYF
TGTGCCAGCAGCAGGGGACCGAGCTCTGGAAACACCATATATTTT
>many|TRBD1|TRBJ1-3|TRBV5-1
CASSFLGQDGNTIYF
TGCGCCAGCAGCTTCCTCGGACAGGACGGAAACACCATATATTTT
>NA|TRBD2|TRBJ2-5|TRBV29-1
CSVGSGTSGGIKTQYF
TGCAGCGTTGGGTCCGGGACTAGCGGGGGAATAAAGACCCAGTACTTC
>few|NA|TRBJ1-1|TRBV15
CATSRSGRVVTEAFF
TGTGCCACCAGCAGATCAGGCAGGGTTGTCACTGAAGCTTTCTTT
>NA|TRBD1|TRBJ1-1|TRBV11-2
CASIGQGDGTEAFF
TGTGCCAGCATAGGACAGGGGGATGGCACTGAAGCTTTCTTT
>NA|NA|TRBJ2-6|TRBV28
CTSRFTRARGVLTF
TGTACCAGCAGATTTACCCGGGCCAGGGGCGTCCTGACTTTC
>NA|TRBD1|TRBJ2-1|TRBV5-6
CASSLRQGAWNEQFF
TGTGCCAGCAGCTTAAGACAGGGGGCATGGAATGAGCAGTTCTTC
>few|TRBD2|TRBJ2-1|TRBV7-3
CASSFSGLAENEQFF
TGTGCCAGCAGCTTCTCCGGACTAGCGGAGAATGAGCAGTTCTTC
>many|TRBD1|TRBJ1-2|TRBV2
CASSELGTDYGYTF
TGTGCCAGCAGTGAACTTGGGACAGACTATGGCTACACCTTC
>few|NA|TRBJ1-4|TRBV3-1
CASSQDGTTNEKLFF
TGTGCCAGCAGCCAAGATGGGACAACTAATGAAAAACTGTTTTTT
>many|NA|TRBJ2-1|TRBV5-1
CASSLGDRPMVDEQFF
TGCGCCAGCAGCTTGGGAGACAGACCGATGGTCGATGAGCAGTTCTTC
>many|TRBD1|TRBJ2-2|TRBV28
CASRRTGNTGELFF
TGTGCCAGCAGACGGACAGGGAACACCGGGGAGCTGTTTTTT
>few|NA|TRBJ2-1|TRBV5-1
CASSQGGDYNEQFF
TGCGCCAGCAGCCAGGGGGGAGACTACAATGAGCAGTTCTTC
>NA|NA|TRBJ2-3|TRBV12-3/TRBV12-4
CASRLDSNTDTQYF
TGTGCCAGCCGCCTCGATAGTAACACAGATACGCAGTATTTT
>NA|TRBD2|TRBJ2-5|TRBV4-1
CASSPGTSGAQETQYF
TGCGCCAGCAGCCCCGGGACTAGCGGAGCACAAGAGACCCAGTACTTC
>few|NA|TRBJ2-7|TRBV2
CASSEERYEQYF
TGTGCCAGCAGTGAAGAGCGGTACGAGCAGTACTTC
>NA|NA|TRBJ1-4|TRBV18
CASSPLGDEKLFF
TGTGCCAGCTCACCACTCGGGGATGAAAAACTGTTTTTT
>NA|TRBD2|TRBJ2-3|TRBV10-3
CAISASGRLLSGTQYF
TGTGCCATCAGTGCCAGCGGGAGGCTCCTGTCGGGGACGCAGTATTTT
>NA|TRBD2|TRBJ2-1|TRBV7-2
CASSSPDLAGGPNEQFF
TGTGCCAGCAGCTCCCCGGACTTAGCGGGAGGGCCCAATGAGCAGTTCTTC
>NA|NA|TRBJ2-1|TRBV11-1
CASSQVKTSYNEQFF
TGTGCCAGCAGCCAGGTAAAAACCTCCTACAATGAGCAGTTCTTC
>NA|NA|TRBJ2-3|TRBV11-1
CASSLDLTGVQTGDTQYF
TGTGCCAGCAGCTTAGACCTAACGGGGGTCCAAACGGGCGATACGCAGTATTTT
>NA|NA|TRBJ2-1|TRBV3-1
CASSQGQQVRDEQFF
TGTGCCAGCAGCCAAGGACAGCAAGTCCGCGATGAGCAGTTCTTC